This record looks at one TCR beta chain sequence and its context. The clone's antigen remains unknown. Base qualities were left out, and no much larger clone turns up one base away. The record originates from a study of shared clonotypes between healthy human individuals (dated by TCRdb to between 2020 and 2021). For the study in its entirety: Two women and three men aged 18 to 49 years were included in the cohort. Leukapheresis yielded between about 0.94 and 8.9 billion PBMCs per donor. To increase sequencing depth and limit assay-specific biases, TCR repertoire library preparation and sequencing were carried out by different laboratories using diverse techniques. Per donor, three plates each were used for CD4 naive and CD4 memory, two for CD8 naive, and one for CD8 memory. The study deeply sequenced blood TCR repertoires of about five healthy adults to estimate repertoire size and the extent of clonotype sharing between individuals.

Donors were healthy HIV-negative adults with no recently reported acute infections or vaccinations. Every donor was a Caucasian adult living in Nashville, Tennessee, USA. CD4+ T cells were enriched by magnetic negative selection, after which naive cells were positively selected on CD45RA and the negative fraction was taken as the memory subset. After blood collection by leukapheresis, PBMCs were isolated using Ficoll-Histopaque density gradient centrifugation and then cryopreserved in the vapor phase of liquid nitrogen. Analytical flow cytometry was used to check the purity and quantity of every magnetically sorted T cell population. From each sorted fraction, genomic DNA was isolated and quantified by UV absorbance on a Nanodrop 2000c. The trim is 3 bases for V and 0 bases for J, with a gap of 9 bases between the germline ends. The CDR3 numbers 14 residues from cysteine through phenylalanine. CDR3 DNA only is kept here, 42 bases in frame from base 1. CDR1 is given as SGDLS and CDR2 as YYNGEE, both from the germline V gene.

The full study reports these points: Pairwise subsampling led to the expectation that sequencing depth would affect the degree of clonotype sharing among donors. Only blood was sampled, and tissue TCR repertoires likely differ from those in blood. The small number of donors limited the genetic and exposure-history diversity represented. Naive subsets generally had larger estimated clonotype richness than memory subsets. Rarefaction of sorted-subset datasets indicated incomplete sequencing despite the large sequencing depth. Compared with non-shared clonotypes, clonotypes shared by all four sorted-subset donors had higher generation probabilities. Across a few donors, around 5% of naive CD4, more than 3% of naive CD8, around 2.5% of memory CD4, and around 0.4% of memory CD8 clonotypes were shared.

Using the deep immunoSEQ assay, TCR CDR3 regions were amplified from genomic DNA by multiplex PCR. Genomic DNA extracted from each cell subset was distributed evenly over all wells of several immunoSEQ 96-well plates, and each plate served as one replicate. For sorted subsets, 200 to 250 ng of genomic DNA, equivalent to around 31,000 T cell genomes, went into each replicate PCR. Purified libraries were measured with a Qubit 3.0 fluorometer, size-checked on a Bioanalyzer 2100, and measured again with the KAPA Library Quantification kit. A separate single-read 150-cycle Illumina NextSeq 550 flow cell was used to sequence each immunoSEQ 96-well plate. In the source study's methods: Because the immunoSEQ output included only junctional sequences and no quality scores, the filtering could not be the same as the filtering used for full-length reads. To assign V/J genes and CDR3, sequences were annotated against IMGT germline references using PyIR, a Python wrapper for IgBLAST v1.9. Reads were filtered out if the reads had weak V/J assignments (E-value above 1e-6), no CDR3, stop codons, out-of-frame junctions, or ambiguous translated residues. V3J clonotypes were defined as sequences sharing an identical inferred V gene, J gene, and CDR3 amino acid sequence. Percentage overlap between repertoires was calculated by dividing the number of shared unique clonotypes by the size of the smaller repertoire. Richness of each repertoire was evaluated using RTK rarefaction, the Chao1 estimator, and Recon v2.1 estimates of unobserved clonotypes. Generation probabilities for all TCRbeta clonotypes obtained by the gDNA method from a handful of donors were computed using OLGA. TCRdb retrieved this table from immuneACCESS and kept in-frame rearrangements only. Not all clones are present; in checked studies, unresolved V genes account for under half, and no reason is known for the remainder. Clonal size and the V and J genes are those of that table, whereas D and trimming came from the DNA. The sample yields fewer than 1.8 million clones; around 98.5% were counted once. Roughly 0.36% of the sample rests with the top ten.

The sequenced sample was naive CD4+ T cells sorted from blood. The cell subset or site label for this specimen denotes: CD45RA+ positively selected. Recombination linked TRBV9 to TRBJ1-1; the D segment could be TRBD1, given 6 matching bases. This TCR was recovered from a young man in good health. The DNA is TGTGCCAGCAGCGCGAGGACAGTGAACACTGAAGCTTTCTTT. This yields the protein CASSARTVNTEAFF. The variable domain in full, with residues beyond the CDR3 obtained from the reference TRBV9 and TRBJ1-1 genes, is DSGVTQTPKHLITATGQRVTLRCSPRSGDLSVYWYQQSLDQGLQFLIQYYNGEERAKGNILERFSAQQFPDLHSELNLSSLELGDSALYFCASSARTVNTEAFFGQGTRLTVV.